Listed below are T cell receptor beta chains from one sample, sequenced in a study of CD8 T cells in ankylosing spondylitis. TCRdb reprocessed the 5' RACE reads via MiXCR and lists one record per CDR3 protein. The sample includes some 800,000 distinct CDR3 sequences, around 11% seen only once; the top ten take about 0.49%. What was sequenced was blood, either unsorted or a sorted T cell fraction (not recorded which). The receptors were sampled from a male donor with ankylosing spondylitis. Each CDR3 is given with its conserved first and last residue. The order of the fields is V gene, D gene, J gene, clone size, CDR3 DNA, CDR3 protein. D genes are given only for firm matches. Not all rows give a size; the values are once, few, many and, for expanded clones, a class.

v_gene: TRBV13
d_gene: .
j_gene: TRBJ2-7
abundance: .
CDR3nt: TGTGCCAGCAGCCCGTGGGGGCGTAACTACGAGCAGTACTTC
CDR3aa: CASSPWGRNYEQYF

v_gene: TRBV6-5
d_gene: .
j_gene: TRBJ2-3
abundance: many
CDR3nt: TGTGCCAGCAGTTCCCCCCCACACGGAGATACGCAGTATTTT
CDR3aa: CASSSPPHGDTQYF

v_gene: TRBV6-5
d_gene: .
j_gene: TRBJ2-3
abundance: many
CDR3nt: TGTGCCAGCAGTTACCAGAACTCAGATACGCAGTATTTT
CDR3aa: CASSYQNSDTQYF

v_gene: TRBV6-5
d_gene: .
j_gene: TRBJ2-5
abundance: many
CDR3nt: TGTGCCAGCAGTTTTCCGGGAACAGAGACCCAGTACTTC
CDR3aa: CASSFPGTETQYF

v_gene: TRBV10-3
d_gene: .
j_gene: TRBJ2-7
abundance: .
CDR3nt: TGTGCCATCAGCGGAGGACTAACCTACGAGCAGTACTTC
CDR3aa: CAISGGLTYEQYF

v_gene: TRBV7-9
d_gene: .
j_gene: TRBJ2-7
abundance: .
CDR3nt: TGTGCCAGCAGAGGCTACTCCTACGAGCAGTACTTC
CDR3aa: CASRGYSYEQYF

v_gene: TRBV10-3
d_gene: TRBD2
j_gene: TRBJ2-5
abundance: few
CDR3nt: TGTGCCATCAGGGGAGCGGGAGACCAAGAGACCCAGTACTTC
CDR3aa: CAIRGAGDQETQYF

v_gene: TRBV5-1
d_gene: TRBD2
j_gene: TRBJ2-7
abundance: .
CDR3nt: TGCGCCAGCAGAAGGGTGAGCGGGAGGGCCTCCGCTTCGGAGCAGTACTTC
CDR3aa: CASRRVSGRASASEQYF

v_gene: TRBV28
d_gene: .
j_gene: TRBJ1-1
abundance: .
CDR3nt: TGTGCCAGCAGCATGAGGATTGGACAGCCTTACACTGAAGCTTTCTTT
CDR3aa: CASSMRIGQPYTEAFF

v_gene: TRBV29-1
d_gene: .
j_gene: TRBJ2-2
abundance: few
CDR3nt: TGCAGCGTTGCCCCCTTGGAACCCGGGGAGCTGTTTTTT
CDR3aa: CSVAPLEPGELFF

v_gene: TRBV12-3/TRBV12-4
d_gene: .
j_gene: TRBJ1-2
abundance: few
CDR3nt: TGTGCCAGCAGTCCCTCACCGCGGTGGGGTTCTGACTATGGCTACACCTTC
CDR3aa: CASSPSPRWGSDYGYTF

v_gene: TRBV29-1
d_gene: .
j_gene: TRBJ2-3
abundance: .
CDR3nt: TGCAGCGTTGAACCCGGGAGAAGGGATACGCAGTATTTT
CDR3aa: CSVEPGRRDTQYF

v_gene: TRBV10-3
d_gene: TRBD2
j_gene: TRBJ2-1
abundance: many
CDR3nt: TGTGCCATCAGTGGGGTAGCGGGAGTCAGTGAGCAGTTCTTC
CDR3aa: CAISGVAGVSEQFF

v_gene: TRBV28
d_gene: TRBD1
j_gene: TRBJ1-1
abundance: few
CDR3nt: TGTGCCAGCAGTACAACCGGGACAGGGAGGGCTGAAGCTTTCTTT
CDR3aa: CASSTTGTGRAEAFF

v_gene: TRBV29-1
d_gene: .
j_gene: TRBJ1-1
abundance: many
CDR3nt: TGCAGCGCGCAAACAGGGAGTTGGACTGAAGCTTTCTTT
CDR3aa: CSAQTGSWTEAFF

v_gene: TRBV6-2/TRBV6-3
d_gene: TRBD2
j_gene: TRBJ2-5
abundance: .
CDR3nt: TGTGCCAGCAGTTACGAAGAGACTAGCGGGGCCTTACAAGAGACCCAGTACTTC
CDR3aa: CASSYEETSGALQETQYF

v_gene: TRBV7-2
d_gene: .
j_gene: TRBJ1-5
abundance: .
CDR3nt: TGTGCCAGCAGCACTACTCGGGAGCAGCCCCAGCATTTT
CDR3aa: CASSTTREQPQHF

v_gene: TRBV5-1
d_gene: .
j_gene: TRBJ2-7
abundance: few
CDR3nt: TGCGCTCCCCCAGCGGTGAAAGGAGGCCCCTACGAGCAGTACTTC
CDR3aa: CAPPAVKGGPYEQYF